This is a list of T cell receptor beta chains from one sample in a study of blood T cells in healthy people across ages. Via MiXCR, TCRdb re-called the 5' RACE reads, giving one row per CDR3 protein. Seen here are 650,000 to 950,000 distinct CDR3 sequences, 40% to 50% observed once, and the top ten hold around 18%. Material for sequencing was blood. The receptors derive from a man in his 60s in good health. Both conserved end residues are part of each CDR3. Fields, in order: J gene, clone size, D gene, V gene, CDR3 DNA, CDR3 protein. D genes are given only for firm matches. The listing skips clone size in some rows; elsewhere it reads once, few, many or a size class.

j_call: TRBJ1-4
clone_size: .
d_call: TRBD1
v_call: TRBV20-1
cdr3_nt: TGCAGTGCGCGGGACAGGGGCAGAGGTGAAAAACTGTTTTTT
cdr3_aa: CSARDRGRGEKLFF

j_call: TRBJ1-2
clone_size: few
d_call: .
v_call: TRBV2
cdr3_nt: TGTGCCAGCAGTGACCCCCGGACCCATGGCGGCTACACCTTC
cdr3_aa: CASSDPRTHGGYTF

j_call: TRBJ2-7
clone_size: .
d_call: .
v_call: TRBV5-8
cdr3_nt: TGTGCCAGCAGCGATGACAGGCGACAATGGGACGAGCAGTACTTC
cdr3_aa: CASSDDRRQWDEQYF

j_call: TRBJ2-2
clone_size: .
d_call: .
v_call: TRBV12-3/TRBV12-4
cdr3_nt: TGTGCCAGCAGTTTTCGCCTAGGGGCGGGGAAGAACACCGGGGAGCTGTTTTTT
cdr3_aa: CASSFRLGAGKNTGELFF

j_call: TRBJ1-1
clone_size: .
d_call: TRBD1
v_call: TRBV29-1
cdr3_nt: TGCAGCGCAAAAGACAGGGTTGCTGAAGCTTTCTTT
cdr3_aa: CSAKDRVAEAFF

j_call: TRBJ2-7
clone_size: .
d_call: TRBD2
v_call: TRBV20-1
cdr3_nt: TGCAGTGGAACTAGCGACCCCTACGAGCAGTACTTC
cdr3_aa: CSGTSDPYEQYF

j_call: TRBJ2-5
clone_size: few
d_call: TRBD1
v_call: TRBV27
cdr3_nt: TGTGCCAGCAGACCTTGGACAGGGGGCATAGAGACCCAGTACTTC
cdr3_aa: CASRPWTGGIETQYF

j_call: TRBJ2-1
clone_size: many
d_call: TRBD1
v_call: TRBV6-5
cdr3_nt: TGTGCCAGCAGTGTAGACAGGGCTTACAATGAGCAGTTCTTC
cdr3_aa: CASSVDRAYNEQFF

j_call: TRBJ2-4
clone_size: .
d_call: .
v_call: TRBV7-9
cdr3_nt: TGTGCCAGCAGCTTAGATGTCTCACTAGCCAAAAACATTCAGTACTTC
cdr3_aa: CASSLDVSLAKNIQYF

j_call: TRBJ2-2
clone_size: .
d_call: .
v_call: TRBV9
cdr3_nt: TGTGCCAGCAGCTTAGACACTAGGTCCCCCGGGGAGCTGTTTTTT
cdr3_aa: CASSLDTRSPGELFF

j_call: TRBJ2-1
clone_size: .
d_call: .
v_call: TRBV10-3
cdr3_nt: TGTGCCATCAGTGAGACCGGACAGAACTACAGTGAGCAGTTCTTC
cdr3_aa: CAISETGQNYSEQFF

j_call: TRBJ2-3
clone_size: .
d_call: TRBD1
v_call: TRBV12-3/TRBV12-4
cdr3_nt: TGTGCCAGCAGTCCGGGCAGGGGGCGAGTAGATACGCAGTATTTT
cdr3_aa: CASSPGRGRVDTQYF

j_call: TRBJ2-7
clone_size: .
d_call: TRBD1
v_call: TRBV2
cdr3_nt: TGTGCCAGCAGTGATAGGACAGGGAAAAACGAGCAGTACTTC
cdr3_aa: CASSDRTGKNEQYF

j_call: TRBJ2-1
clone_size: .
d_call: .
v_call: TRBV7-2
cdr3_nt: TGTGCCAGCAGCTTTGGGTTCGGTGAGCAGTTCTTC
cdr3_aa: CASSFGFGEQFF

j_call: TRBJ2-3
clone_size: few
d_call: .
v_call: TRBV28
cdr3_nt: TGTGCCAGCAGTTTATCACCGGGTAGGACAGATACGCAGTATTTT
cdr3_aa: CASSLSPGRTDTQYF

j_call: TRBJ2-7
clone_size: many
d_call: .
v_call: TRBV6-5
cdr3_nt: TGTGCCAGCAGTGGTCACACCTACGAGCAGTACTTC
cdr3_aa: CASSGHTYEQYF

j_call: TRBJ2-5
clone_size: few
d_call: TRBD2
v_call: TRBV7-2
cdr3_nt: TGTGCCAGCAGCTTAGGTGGTGGGGGGGGTCGAGAGACCCAGTACTTC
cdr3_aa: CASSLGGGGGRETQYF

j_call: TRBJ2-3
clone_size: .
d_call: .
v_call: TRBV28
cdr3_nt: TGTGCCAGCACTAGACAAGAGGGGTGGGCAGATACGCAGTATTTT
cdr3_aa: CASTRQEGWADTQYF

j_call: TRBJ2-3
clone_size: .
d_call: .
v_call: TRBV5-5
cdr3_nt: TGTGCCAGCAGCTTGGATTGGGGTTTCACAGATACGCAGTATTTT
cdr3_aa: CASSLDWGFTDTQYF

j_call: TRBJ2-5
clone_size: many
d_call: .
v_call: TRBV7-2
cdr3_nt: TGTGCCAGCAGCTCCCGAGGGTATGCTAGCGAAGAGACCCAGTACTTC
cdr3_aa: CASSSRGYASEETQYF

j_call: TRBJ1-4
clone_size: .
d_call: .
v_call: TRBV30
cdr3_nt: TGTGCCTGGAGTGTACAGGGAACTGAAAAACTGTTTTTT
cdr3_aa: CAWSVQGTEKLFF

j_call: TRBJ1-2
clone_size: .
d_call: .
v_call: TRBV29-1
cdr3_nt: TGCAGCGTTGGGGCAGGACGGAACTATGGCTACACCTTC
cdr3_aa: CSVGAGRNYGYTF

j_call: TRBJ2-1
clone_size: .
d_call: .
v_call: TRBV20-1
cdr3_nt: TGCAGTGCTAGGGGCCCAGGGATCTCCTACAATGAGCAGTTCTTC
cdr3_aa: CSARGPGISYNEQFF

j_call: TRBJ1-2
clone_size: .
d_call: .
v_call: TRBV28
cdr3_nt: TGTGCCAGCAGTTCAACACAGGGAAGGATCTATGGCTACACCTTC
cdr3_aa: CASSSTQGRIYGYTF

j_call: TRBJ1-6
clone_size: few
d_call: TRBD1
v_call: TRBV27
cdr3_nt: TGTGCCAGCAGTTTAAGGCGGGACAGGGTGAGCAATTCACCCCTCCACTTT
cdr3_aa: CASSLRRDRVSNSPLHF

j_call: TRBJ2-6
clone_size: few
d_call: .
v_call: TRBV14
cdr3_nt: TGTGCCAGCAGCCAAGAGCGGGCAGCCGGGGCCAACGTCCTGACTTTC
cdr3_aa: CASSQERAAGANVLTF

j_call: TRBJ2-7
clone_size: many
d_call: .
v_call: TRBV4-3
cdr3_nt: TGCGCCAGCAGCCAAGGGTTTGGGTTCACAGGGAGCGAGCAGTACTTC
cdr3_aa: CASSQGFGFTGSEQYF

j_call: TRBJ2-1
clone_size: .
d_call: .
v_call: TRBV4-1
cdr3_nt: TGCGCCAGCAGCCAGGACGGGAACAATGAGCAGTTCTTC
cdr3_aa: CASSQDGNNEQFF

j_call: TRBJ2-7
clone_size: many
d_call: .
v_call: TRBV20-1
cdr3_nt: TGCAGTGCTAGAGATTTCCTGGGCCCGGGCGAGCAGTACTTC
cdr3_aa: CSARDFLGPGEQYF

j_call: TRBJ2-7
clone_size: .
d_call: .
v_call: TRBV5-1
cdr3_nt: TGCGCCAGCAGCTTGGCTCAGGGTTCCCCTGAGCAGTGCTTC
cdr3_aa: CASSLAQGSPEQCF

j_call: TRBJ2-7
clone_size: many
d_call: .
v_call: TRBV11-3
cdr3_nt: TGTGCCAGCAGCTTCCACAGAGCCTACGAGCAGTACTTC
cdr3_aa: CASSFHRAYEQYF

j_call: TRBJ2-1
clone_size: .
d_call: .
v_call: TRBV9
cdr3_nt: TGTACCAGCAGCGTAGGAGGGGGAAGTGGGCATGAGCAGTTCTTC
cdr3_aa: CTSSVGGGSGHEQFF

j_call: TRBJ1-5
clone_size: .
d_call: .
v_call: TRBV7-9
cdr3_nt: TGTGCCAGCAGCGCTCAGGGTAATCAGCCCCAGCATTTT
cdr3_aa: CASSAQGNQPQHF

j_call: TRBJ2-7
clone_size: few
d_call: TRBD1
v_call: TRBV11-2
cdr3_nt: TGTGCCAGCAGCTTAGGGGACAGGGTAGTCCACGAGCAGTACTTC
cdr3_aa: CASSLGDRVVHEQYF

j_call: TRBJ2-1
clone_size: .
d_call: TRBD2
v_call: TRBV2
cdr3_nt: TGTGCCAGCAGTGCTCGGACTAGCGGGGTTGAGCAGTTCTTC
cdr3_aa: CASSARTSGVEQFF

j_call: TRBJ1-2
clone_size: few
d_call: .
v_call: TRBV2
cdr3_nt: TGTGCCAGCAGTGATGCAGGTAGCGGCTATGGCTACACCTTC
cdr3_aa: CASSDAGSGYGYTF